This T cell receptor beta chain was identified during a study of cytomegalovirus exposure and HLA in healthy donors. Overall study: An early data release held approximately 80 million unique TCRs from HLA-typed donors.

This clone was recorded a few times. Its antigen is currently unknown. With 60 Vbeta and 13 Jbeta primers, the PCR was carried out. The data were produced by immunoSEQ multiplex PCR, yet TCRdb's version contains in-frame clones alone and is incomplete. The table shows 130,000 or so clones, with under 10% occurring only once. The junction had 4 bases not matched to a gene; V was cut back by 4 bases and J by 0 bases. Germline assignment: CDR1 SGHRS and CDR2 YFSETQ. The CDR3 consists of 16 residues. Study conclusions and caveats: Serostatus for CMV was the only available immune exposure information.

The clonotype was recovered from a woman aged 40 to 50 in good health and CMV-seropositive. Sequenced input: PBMCs. The rearrangement uses TRBV5-1 and TRBJ2-3, with TRBD1 identical over 11 bases. Here the CDR3 reads CASSPGTGGSTDTQYF. In nucleotides, the CDR3 is TGCGCCAGCAGCCCCGGGACAGGGGGTAGCACAGATACGCAGTATTTT.